This T cell receptor (beta chain) was obtained from a study of shared clonotypes between healthy human individuals. The CDR3 is made up of 15 amino acids. Per the germline V gene, CDR1 is SGHAT and CDR2 is FQNNGV. V was pared by 0 bases and J by 7 bases, with 12 bases between. Produced via immunoSEQ multiplex PCR; TCRdb's table is partial and in-frame only. The sample lists some 2,000,000 clones; under 97% were seen once. The rearrangement joins TRBV11-2 to TRBJ1-4; D may be TRBD1 (6 bases). The sequenced sample was naive CD4+ T cells sorted from blood. Subset given: CD45RA+ positively selected. This receptor was taken from a young man in good health. In nucleotides, the CDR3 is TGTGCCAGCAGCTTAGATCCGGGGGCAGGTGAAAAACTGTTTTTT. It encodes CASSLDPGAGEKLFF.